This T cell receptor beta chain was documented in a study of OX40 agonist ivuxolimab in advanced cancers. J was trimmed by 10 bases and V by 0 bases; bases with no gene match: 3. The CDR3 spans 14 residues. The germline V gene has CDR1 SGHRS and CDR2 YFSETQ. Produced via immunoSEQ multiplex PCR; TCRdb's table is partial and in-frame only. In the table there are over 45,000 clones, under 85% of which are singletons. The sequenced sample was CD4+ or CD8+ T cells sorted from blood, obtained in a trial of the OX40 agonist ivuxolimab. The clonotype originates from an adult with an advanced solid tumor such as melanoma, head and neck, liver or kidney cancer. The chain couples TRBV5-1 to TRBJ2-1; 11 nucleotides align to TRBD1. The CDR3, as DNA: TGCGCCAGCAGCTTGGTGGACAGGGGGCCGGAGCAGTTCTTC. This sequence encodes CASSLVDRGPEQFF.